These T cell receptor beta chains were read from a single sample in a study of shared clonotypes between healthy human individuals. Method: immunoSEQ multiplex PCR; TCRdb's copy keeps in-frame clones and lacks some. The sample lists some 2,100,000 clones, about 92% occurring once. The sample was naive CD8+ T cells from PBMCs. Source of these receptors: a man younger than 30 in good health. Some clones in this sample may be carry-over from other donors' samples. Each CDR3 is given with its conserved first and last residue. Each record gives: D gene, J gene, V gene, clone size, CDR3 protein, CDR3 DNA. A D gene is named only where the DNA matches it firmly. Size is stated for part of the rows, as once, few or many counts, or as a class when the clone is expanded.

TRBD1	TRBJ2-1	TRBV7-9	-	CASSLPGQGAQGEQFF	TGTGCCAGCAGCTTACCGGGACAGGGGGCACAGGGTGAGCAGTTCTTC
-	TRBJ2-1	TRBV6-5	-	CASTNGRNEQFF	TGTGCCAGCACCAACGGACGCAATGAGCAGTTCTTC
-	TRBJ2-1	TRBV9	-	CASSARGDKDNEQFF	TGTGCCAGCAGCGCCCGGGGGGACAAAGACAATGAGCAGTTCTTC
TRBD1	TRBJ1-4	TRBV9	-	CASSLQGGTNEKLFF	TGTGCCAGCAGCCTCCAGGGGGGAACTAATGAAAAACTGTTTTTT
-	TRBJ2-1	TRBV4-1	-	CASSQGLGHEQFF	TGCGCCAGCAGCCAAGGTTTGGGACACGAGCAGTTCTTC
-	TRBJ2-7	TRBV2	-	CASSERAGMEQYF	TGTGCCAGCAGTGAAAGAGCCGGGATGGAGCAGTACTTC
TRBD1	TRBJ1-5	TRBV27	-	CASSGTGRWPQHF	TGTGCCAGCAGCGGGACAGGCCGTTGGCCCCAGCATTTT
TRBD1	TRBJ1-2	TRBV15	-	CATSSPHRGTPYGYTF	TGTGCCACCAGCAGCCCTCACAGGGGGACCCCATATGGCTACACCTTC
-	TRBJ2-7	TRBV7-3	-	CASASGVGTSYEQYF	TGTGCCAGCGCCTCCGGTGTTGGGACTTCCTACGAGCAGTACTTC
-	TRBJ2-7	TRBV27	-	CASSSPGGATYEQYF	TGTGCCAGCAGTTCTCCGGGGGGCGCAACGTACGAGCAGTACTTC
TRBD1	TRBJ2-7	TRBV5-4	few	CASSLKGQLYEQYF	TGTGCCAGCAGCCTGAAGGGACAGCTTTACGAGCAGTACTTC
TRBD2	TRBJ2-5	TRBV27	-	CAAAGGPTETQYF	TGTGCCGCCGCGGGGGGCCCCACGGAGACCCAGTACTTC
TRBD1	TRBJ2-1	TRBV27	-	CATSGTGGMNEQFF	TGTGCCACCAGCGGGACAGGGGGAATGAATGAGCAGTTCTTC
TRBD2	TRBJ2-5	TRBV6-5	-	CASSYSGGAVETQYF	TGTGCCAGCAGTTACTCGGGAGGGGCGGTGGAGACCCAGTACTTC
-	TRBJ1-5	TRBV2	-	CASSEGGSRNQPQHF	TGTGCCAGCAGTGAGGGGGGTAGCCGCAATCAGCCCCAGCATTTT
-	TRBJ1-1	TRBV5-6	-	CASSLVTGLAGEAFF	TGTGCCAGCAGCTTGGTTACTGGGTTGGCCGGTGAAGCTTTCTTT
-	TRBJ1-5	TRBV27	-	CASRESVSNQPQHF	TGTGCCAGCAGGGAATCAGTTAGCAATCAGCCCCAGCATTTT
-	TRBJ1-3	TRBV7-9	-	CASSWDLSGNTIYF	TGTGCCAGCAGCTGGGACCTCTCTGGAAACACCATATATTTT
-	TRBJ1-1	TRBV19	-	CATTRGMNTEAFF	TGTGCCACCACGCGGGGCATGAACACTGAAGCTTTCTTT
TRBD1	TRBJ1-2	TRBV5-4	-	CASSFVTGGDYGYTF	TGTGCCAGCAGCTTCGTGACAGGGGGGGACTATGGCTACACCTTC
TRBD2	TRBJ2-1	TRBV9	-	CASSTSGYNEQFF	TGTGCCAGCTCCACTAGCGGTTACAATGAGCAGTTCTTC